The rows below give T cell receptor beta chains drawn from one sample of a study of CD8+ T cells in alopecia areata. TCRdb keeps only in-frame clones here, not all; method: immunoSEQ multiplex PCR. This table has some 150,000 clones, about 70% appearing once. The sample here was CD8+ T cells sorted from blood, taken at week 0. These receptors all stem from a human donor with alopecia areata. Each CDR3 is given with its conserved first and last residue. Fields, in order: CDR3 protein, J gene, V gene.

CASSFGPGTDTQYF TRBJ2-3 TRBV11-2
CASSGDTHWSETQYF TRBJ2-5 TRBV6-1
CASSLSRGRPSTDTQYF TRBJ2-3 TRBV27
CASRRPGDPYEQYF TRBJ2-7 TRBV2
CASSLYSGDSYNSPLHF TRBJ1-6 TRBV13
CAWRPRQDRHTEAFF TRBJ1-1 TRBV30
CASSFGTGDYEQYF TRBJ2-7 TRBV7-8
CASSWSGGGAEYIQYF TRBJ2-4 TRBV7-2
CASNRQLTYEQYF TRBJ2-7 TRBV2
CASSGTGSGQETQYF TRBJ2-5 TRBV7-9
CASSLPDRANSGANVLTF TRBJ2-6 TRBV4-1
CASSETPGPLEEEQFF TRBJ2-1 TRBV2
CASSLARLVDGYTF TRBJ1-2 TRBV7-9
CASSYSGYNEQFF TRBJ2-1 TRBV6-5
CASSLGGGRNIQYF TRBJ2-4 TRBV27
CASSLGGPMNTGELFF TRBJ2-2 TRBV5-1
CASSLYRSSNTEAFF TRBJ1-1 TRBV4-1
CASSLDGASRFF TRBJ2-1 TRBV5-1
CAWAQDRENTEAFF TRBJ1-1 TRBV30
CASSLAGTLTYEQYF TRBJ2-7 TRBV5-1
CASSLWGNSNQPQHF TRBJ1-5 TRBV5-8
CASNTGTVSYEQYF TRBJ2-7 TRBV5-6
CASSDRGDEQYF TRBJ2-7 TRBV27
CASSLDWTIYEQYF TRBJ2-7 TRBV11-2
CASSLPGYNQPQHF TRBJ1-5 TRBV14
CASSGTGRTYEQYF TRBJ2-7 TRBV19
CAIKRGGPYEQYF TRBJ2-7 TRBV6-6
CATSRERQGLRNTIYF TRBJ1-3 TRBV15
CASSQGGPDGYEQYF TRBJ2-7 TRBV18
CASSPLSSYNEQFF TRBJ2-1 TRBV6-1
CSVEGNPHRGRGGELFF TRBJ2-2 TRBV29-1
CASKINGAREAFF TRBJ1-1 TRBV2
CASSYGAGGQPQHF TRBJ1-5 TRBV6-5
CASSPNPGLAVYQETQYF TRBJ2-5 TRBV11-3
CASSQGPGLAGGPGAKNIQYF TRBJ2-4 TRBV4-1
CASSVDSAGYGYTF TRBJ1-2 TRBV9